This T cell receptor (beta chain) was captured in a study of blood T cell repertoires in COVID-19. Study-wide context: Sites across the United States, Italy and Spain contributed samples from acute and convalescent COVID-19. Nucleic acid was either cDNA or gDNA, and it came from T cells, B-cell-depleted T cells, or PBMCs.

Original processing notes: Amplified reference gene primers provided the basis for estimating nucleated cell counts. Clones were sequenced by immunoSEQ multiplex PCR, and TCRdb holds only the in-frame ones, with some missing. That table furnishes V, J and clone size, whereas the DNA furnished D and trimming. The sample has roughly 49,000 clones; 83% are singletons. The CDR3 runs 12 residues. With 7 bases removed from V and 0 bases from J, the gap between germline ends came to 4 bases. Germline lookup yields CDR1 MNHEY and CDR2 SVGAGI. The rearrangement links TRBV6-5 to TRBJ1-5; D remains unclear. The sample taken for sequencing was peripheral blood. The TCR comes from a man between 40 and 49 years old with acute or convalescent COVID-19. DNA of the CDR3: TGTGCCAGCACCCTTAGCAATCAGCCCCAGCATTTT. The encoded protein is CASTLSNQPQHF.